This T cell receptor (beta chain) was found in a study of blood T cell repertoires in COVID-19. As handled by the study authors: By means of reference gene primer amplification, nucleated cell counts were estimated. The protocol was immunoSEQ multiplex PCR, while the TCRdb copy is restricted to in-frame clones and leaves out a portion. The DNA gave D and trimming, while V, J and clone size come from that table. The profile shows 110,000 to 150,000 clones, over 75% of them singletons. V lost 5 bases and J lost 2, with 9 bases in between. CDR3 length: 13 amino acids. In germline, CDR1 is SGHTA, CDR2 FQGNSA.

This clonotype was obtained from a woman aged 45-60 years with acute or convalescent COVID-19. Sequenced: peripheral blood. The chain uses TRBV7-2 and TRBJ2-5; D is ambiguous. CDR3 in DNA: TGTGCCAGCAGCAGGAGCTCACAAGAGACCCAGTACTTC. Protein product: CASSRSSQETQYF.